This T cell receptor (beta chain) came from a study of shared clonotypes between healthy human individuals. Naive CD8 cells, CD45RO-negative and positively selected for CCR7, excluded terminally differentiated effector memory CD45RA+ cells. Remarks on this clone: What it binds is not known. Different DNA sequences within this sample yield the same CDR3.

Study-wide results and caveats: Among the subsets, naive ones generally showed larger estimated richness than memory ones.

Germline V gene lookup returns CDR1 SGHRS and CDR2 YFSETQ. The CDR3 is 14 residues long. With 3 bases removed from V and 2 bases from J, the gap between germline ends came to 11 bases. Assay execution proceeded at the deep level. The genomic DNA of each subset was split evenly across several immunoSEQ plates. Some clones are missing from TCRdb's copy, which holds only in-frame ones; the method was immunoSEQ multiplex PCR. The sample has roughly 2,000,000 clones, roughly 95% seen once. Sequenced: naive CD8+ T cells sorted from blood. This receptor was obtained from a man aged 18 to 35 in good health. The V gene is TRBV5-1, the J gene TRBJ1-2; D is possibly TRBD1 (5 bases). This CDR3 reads CASSSPGTNYGYTF. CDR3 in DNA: TGCGCCAGCAGCTCGCCCGGGACCAACTATGGCTACACCTTC.